Presented here are 22 T cell receptor beta chains from one specimen sequenced in a study of cytomegalovirus exposure and HLA in healthy donors. 60 Vbeta and 13 Jbeta primers were used in PCR. Here immunoSEQ multiplex PCR was the method, and the copy in TCRdb shows in-frame clones only, minus some. There are approximately 170,000 clones in the sample; about 64% occur only once, and approximately 1.5% lies in the top ten. Sequencing used PBMCs. These receptors came from a man between 50 and 59 years old in good health and CMV-seronegative.

This chain connects TRBV5-6 to TRBJ2-3, with TRBD2 identical over 8 bases. Germline assignment: CDR1 SGHDT and CDR2 YYEEEE. After removal of 4 bases from V and 1 base from J, the junction contained 5 bases not matched to a gene. The CDR3 is 15 residues long. CDR3 residues: CASSVERGRTDTQYF. CDR3 in DNA: TGTGCCAGCAGCGTCGAGCGGGGGCGCACAGATACGCAGTATTTT.

The CDR3 DNA sequence: TGTGCCAGCAGCTCGGGACAGGGGACTAATGAAAAACTGTTTTTT. Amino acid sequence: CASSSGQGTNEKLFF. V and J are TRBV7-9 and TRBJ1-4; TRBD1 aligns across 10 bases. This CDR3 is built from 15 residues. The germline gives CDR1 SEHNR, CDR2 FQNEAQ (reference sequence). The V gene end was trimmed by 4 bases and the J gene end by 2 bases; junction bases not matched to a gene: 1.

V and J are TRBV7-3 and TRBJ2-5; 7 bases line up with TRBD2. With 2 bases clipped from V and 1 base from J, the junction kept 1 base outside the gene matches. This CDR3 has 14 residues. Germline CDR1 is SGHTA and CDR2 is FQGTGA. In DNA form, the CDR3 reads TGTGCCAGCAGCTTAGGGAGGGCCCAAGAGACCCAGTACTTC. Residues: CASSLGRAQETQYF.

The rearrangement uses TRBV6-5 and TRBJ1-2, with 9 bases that match TRBD1. The CDR3 loop spans 14 amino acids. Trimming took 5 bases from V and 6 from J; bases not matched to a gene: 7. Germline V CDR1 and CDR2: MNHEY, SVGAGI. The CDR3 region is CASSGTGHPHGYTF. For the CDR3, the DNA is TGTGCCAGCAGTGGGACAGGGCACCCTCATGGCTACACCTTC.

J is TRBJ1-1 and V is TRBV9; possibly TRBD1 for D (6 bases). The CDR3 runs to 17 residues. CDR1 SGDLS and CDR2 YYNGEE come from the germline V gene. V gave up 0 bases and J gave up 4 bases, with 19 bases separating them. CDR3 residues: CASSVATGNLGGTEAFF. The CDR3 nucleotides are TGTGCCAGCAGCGTAGCTACGGGAAATTTAGGGGGCACTGAAGCTTTCTTT.

The J gene is TRBJ1-5, the V gene TRBV5-8; TRBD1 matches at 7 bases. CDR3 length: 14 amino acids. Trimming cost V 0 bases and J 6 bases; bases outside gene matches: 3. Germline CDR1 reads SGHTS; CDR2 reads YDEGEE. As DNA, the CDR3 is TGTGCCAGCAGCTTGGGACAGGGAATTCAGCCCCAGCATTTT. Protein: CASSLGQGIQPQHF.

The V and J genes are TRBV11-2 and TRBJ1-1; TRBD1 matches at 8 bases. Germline V gene data show CDR1 as SGHAT and CDR2 as FQNNGV. V lost 5 bases to trimming and J lost 1 base; unmatched junction nucleotides: 6. This CDR3 has 15 amino acids. The CDR3 nucleotides are TGTGCCAGCAGCCACGACAGGGGAGGGAACACTGAAGCTTTCTTT. Its protein product is CASSHDRGGNTEAFF. The full variable domain, with the rest looked up from reference TRBV11-2 and TRBJ1-1, is EAGVAQSPRYKIIEKRQSVAFWCNPISGHATLYWYQQILGQGPKLLIQFQNNGVVDDSQLPKDRFSAERLKGVDSTLKIQPAKLEDSAVYLCASSHDRGGNTEAFFGQGTRLTVV.

This clone came up once. The chain couples TRBV5-1 to TRBJ2-1; 11 bases are shared with TRBD2. V lost 4 bases and J lost 8; bases outside the gene matches: 5. This CDR3 has 14 residues. Looked up from germline, CDR1 is SGHRS and CDR2 is YFSETQ. CDR3 nucleotides: TGCGCCAGCAGCGCCACTAGCGGGGGAGATGAGCAGTTCTTC. Its translation: CASSATSGGDEQFF.

This clone has only a few counts. V usage is TRBV6-1 and J usage is TRBJ1-2; a possible D gene is TRBD1 (5 bases). Trimming pared 4 bases from V and 0 bases from J, leaving 15 bases between. CDR3 length equals 16 residues. CDR1 is MNHNS, CDR2 SASEGT, per germline. This CDR3 is CASSGSEGETNYGYTF. CDR3 bases: TGTGCCAGCAGTGGGTCGGAAGGGGAAACTAACTATGGCTACACCTTC.

The rearrangement links TRBV7-9 to TRBJ1-4; D may be TRBD1 (6 bases). The germline V and J ends were trimmed by 5 bases and 9 bases, with 16 bases remaining between them. This CDR3 spans 14 amino acids. Per the germline V gene, CDR1 is SEHNR and CDR2 is FQNEAQ (reference sequence). In nucleotides, the CDR3 is TGTGCCAGCAGCCCAAGGGGGTCAGGGCAAAAACTGTTTTTT. Its protein product is CASSPRGSGQKLFF. Filled out from reference TRBV7-9 and TRBJ1-4, the complete variable domain reads DTGVSQNPRHKITKRGQNVTFRCDPISEHNRLYWYRQTLGQGPEFLTYFQNEAQLEKSRLLSDRFSAERPKGSFSTLEIQRTEQGDSAMYLCASSPRGSGQKLFFGSGTQLSVL.

The rearrangement joins TRBV18 to TRBJ2-3; possible D gene TRBD1, 6 bases. The CDR3 loop spans 15 amino acids. CDR1 and CDR2 from the germline V gene are KGHSH and LQKENI. Trimming removed 5 bases at V and 2 bases at J, with 14 bases between. The CDR3 coding sequence is TGTGCCAGCTCAAGACCAACAGGGACCACAGATACGCAGTATTTT. Protein product: CASSRPTGTTDTQYF.

The chain uses TRBV5-1 and TRBJ2-3; 9 bases are shared with TRBD1. Per germline, CDR1 SGHRS and CDR2 YFSETQ. Germline trimming cut 4 bases from V and 2 bases from J; bases unmatched to any gene: 8. The length of the CDR3 is 16 residues. Here the CDR3 DNA reads TGCGCCAGCAGCCCCCGGACAGGGGCGGTCACAGATACGCAGTATTTT. Amino acid sequence: CASSPRTGAVTDTQYF.

The chain has TRBV5-4 and TRBJ1-2; possibly TRBD1 for D (5 bases). The CDR3 is 12 residues long. V lost 2 bases to trimming and J lost 8 bases, with 10 bases between them. Germline lookup yields CDR1 SGHNT and CDR2 YYREEE (reference sequence). CDR3 region: CASSFGGLGYTF. CDR3 DNA sequence: TGTGCCAGCAGCTTTGGGGGACTCGGCTACACCTTC. The full variable domain, with the rest looked up from reference TRBV5-4 and TRBJ1-2, is ETGVTQSPTHLIKTRGQQVTLRCSSQSGHNTVSWYQQALGQGPQFIFQYYREEENGRGNFPPRFSGLQFPNYSSELNVNALELDDSALYLCASSFGGLGYTFGSGTRLTVV.

The V call is TRBV7-2, the J call TRBJ1-6, with D uncertain. The CDR3 is 15 amino acids. Trimming pared 5 bases from V and 4 bases from J, leaving 12 bases between. Per the germline V gene, CDR1 is SGHTA and CDR2 is FQGNSA. This CDR3 reads CASSPPGWYNSPLHF. DNA for the CDR3: TGTGCCAGCAGCCCCCCGGGGTGGTATAATTCACCCCTCCACTTT.

V is TRBV11-2 and J is TRBJ2-7; D unresolved. The length of the CDR3 is 14 residues. Trimming took 0 bases from V and 3 from J, leaving 9 bases between them. CDR1 is SGHAT and CDR2 is FQNNGV in the germline V gene. The CDR3 is CASSLEAAYYEQYF. CDR3 DNA: TGTGCCAGCAGCTTAGAGGCTGCTTACTACGAGCAGTACTTC. Combining the CDR3 with reference TRBV11-2 and TRBJ2-7 gives the whole variable domain EAGVAQSPRYKIIEKRQSVAFWCNPISGHATLYWYQQILGQGPKLLIQFQNNGVVDDSQLPKDRFSAERLKGVDSTLKIQPAKLEDSAVYLCASSLEAAYYEQYFGPGTRLTVT.

Turning to this clone: A read error may account for a junction end that differs from germline. The CDR3 region is CASSLPTSGGVQEAQYF. The CDR3 DNA reads TGCGCCAGCAGCTTGCCGACTAGCGGGGGAGTCCAAGAGGCCCAGTACTTC. This sequence joins TRBV5-1 and TRBJ2-5, with 12 positions matching TRBD2. The CDR3 is 17 residues long. Germline V gene lookup returns CDR1 SGHRS and CDR2 YFSETQ.

The chain couples TRBV5-4 to TRBJ2-7; 9 bases match TRBD1. The V gene's germline CDR1 is SGHNT and CDR2 YYREEE (reference sequence). V trimming: 1 base; J trimming: 2 bases; junction bases outside the gene matches: 1. The CDR3 runs 14 residues. The CDR3 nucleotides read TGTGCCAGCAGCTTGACAGGGGGCGCCTACGAGCAGTACTTC. It codes for CASSLTGGAYEQYF.

This chain links TRBV4-3 with TRBJ2-5, with 9 positions matching TRBD2. CDR1 and CDR2 from the germline V gene are LGHNA and YSLEER. V was clipped by 4 bases and J by 1 base; unmatched bases: 10. The CDR3 runs 17 residues. As DNA, the CDR3 is TGCGCCAGCAGCCTCGTGTGGGCTAGCGGGGCCCAAGAGACCCAGTACTTC. Translated, it gives CASSLVWASGAQETQYF.

This clone has more than one count but fewer than ten. This chain connects TRBV5-1 to TRBJ2-3; D call uncertain. Germline V CDR1 and CDR2: SGHRS, YFSETQ. CDR3 length equals 15 residues. Trimming left V 0 bases short and J 2 bases short, with 10 bases between. The CDR3 sequence: CASSLGARITDTQYF. CDR3 coding DNA: TGCGCCAGCAGCTTGGGGGCCCGGATCACAGATACGCAGTATTTT.

The chain joins TRBV7-3 to TRBJ2-3; weak D call: TRBD2 (6 bases). V lost 3 bases and J lost 2, with 12 bases in between. CDR1 SGHTA and CDR2 FQGTGA come from the germline V gene. The CDR3 contains 15 residues. The CDR3 here is CASSFGRGNTDTQYF. The CDR3 DNA follows: TGTGCCAGCAGCTTTGGGCGGGGAAACACAGATACGCAGTATTTT.

The chain combines TRBV7-9 with TRBJ2-7; D call uncertain. This CDR3 contains 14 residues. The V gene's germline CDR1 is SEHNR and CDR2 FQNEAQ (reference sequence). V was clipped by 2 bases and J by 2 bases, with 10 bases between them. CDR3 nucleotides: TGTGCCAGCAGCTTAACACCAAATACCTACGAGCAGTACTTC. This translates into CASSLTPNTYEQYF.

The chain couples TRBV5-1 to TRBJ2-1; perhaps TRBD1 as D (5 bases). V shed 7 bases and J shed 6 bases, with 17 bases lying between them. Germline loops: CDR1 SGHRS, CDR2 YFSETQ. The CDR3 has 14 amino acids. The CDR3 loop is CASFPPGRVNEQFF. For the CDR3, the DNA is TGCGCCAGCTTCCCCCCCGGCAGGGTCAATGAGCAGTTCTTC.